A single sample gave rise to the 30 T cell receptor beta chains below, sequenced in a study of cytomegalovirus exposure and HLA in healthy donors. PCR primers comprised 60 Vbeta and 13 Jbeta primers. The data were produced by immunoSEQ multiplex PCR, yet TCRdb's version contains in-frame clones alone and is incomplete. The table includes roughly 130,000 clones, 66% detected once. The sample taken for sequencing was PBMCs. Receptors originate from an older woman in good health and CMV-seronegative.

J is TRBJ1-5 and V is TRBV6-5; TRBD1 matches at 9 bases. J gave up 4 bases and V 4 bases, and 5 bases lay outside the gene matches. The CDR3 extends over 15 amino acids. The germline V gene has CDR1 MNHEY and CDR2 SVGAGI. CDR3 bases: TGTGCCAGCAGTTCTGGACAGGGGTGGAATCAGCCCCAGCATTTT. This translates into CASSSGQGWNQPQHF.

The gene calls are TRBV5-1 and TRBJ2-1; no reliable D call. The CDR3 has 15 amino acids. Germline V lookup: CDR1 SGHRS, CDR2 YFSETQ. Trimming cost V 4 bases and J 5 bases, with 16 bases left between them. The CDR3 spells CASSPWAPADNEQFF. The CDR3 DNA is TGCGCCAGCAGCCCCTGGGCCCCAGCCGACAATGAGCAGTTCTTC.

V gene TRBV4-2 combines with J gene TRBJ2-3; 13 nucleotides line up with TRBD2. The CDR3 is 19 amino acids. Germline assignment: CDR1 LGHNA and CDR2 YNFKEQ. The junction had 9 bases not matched to a gene; V was cut back by 3 bases and J by 0 bases. The CDR3 loop reads CASSQGPGLAGPSTDTQYF. The CDR3 bases are TGTGCCAGCAGCCAGGGCCCGGGACTAGCGGGACCTAGCACAGATACGCAGTATTTT.

The CDR3 region is CASSAIRGTHNEQFF. Here the CDR3 DNA reads TGTGCCAGCAGTGCGATCAGGGGGACACACAATGAGCAGTTCTTC. The chain is built from TRBV25-1 and TRBJ2-1; 7 positions match TRBD1. This CDR3 has 15 residues. V gave up 4 bases and J gave up 5 bases; unmatched junction bases: 8. CDR1 and CDR2 from the germline V gene are MGHDK and SYGVNS.

Concerning this clone itself: Its ends do not fully match the called genes, so a read error is possible. V and J are TRBV7-7 and TRBJ2-7; 7 bases align to TRBD2. This CDR3 is built from 15 residues. CDR1 and CDR2 (germline): SSHAT, FNYEAQ (reference sequence). The CDR3 DNA reads as TGTGCTAGCAGCCCAATAGTTAGCGGGCGGAGCGAGCAGTACTTC. Encoded protein: CASSPIVSGRSEQYF.

The chain has TRBV9 and TRBJ2-7, with 8 bases aligning to TRBD2. Germline CDR1 and CDR2: SGDLS and YYNGEE. With V trimmed by 0 bases and J by 3 bases, 5 bases remained unmatched. This CDR3 region has 15 residues. The CDR3 loop is CASSVGVAGRYEQYF. CDR3 sequence (DNA): TGTGCCAGCAGCGTAGGGGTAGCGGGACGCTACGAGCAGTACTTC.

This chain connects TRBV19 to TRBJ1-5, with 9 bases lining up with TRBD1. The CDR3 totals 16 residues. The germline gives CDR1 LNHDA, CDR2 SQIVND (reference sequence). J gave up 7 bases and V 4 bases, and 11 bases lay outside the gene matches. The CDR3 region is CASSTTYRGLRQPQHF. CDR3 nucleotides: TGTGCCAGTAGTACGACTTACAGGGGGCTACGGCAGCCCCAGCATTTT.

This clone appeared a single time. The chain combines TRBV5-1 with TRBJ1-5; D possibly corresponds to TRBD1 (5 bases). Per the germline V gene, CDR1 is SGHRS and CDR2 is YFSETQ. V was pared by 8 bases and J by 5 bases, with 8 bases between. CDR3 length equals 11 residues. The CDR3 protein is CASPGYQPQHF. The CDR3 DNA follows: TGCGCCAGTCCAGGGTATCAGCCCCAGCATTTT.

This clone was observed a few times. V usage is TRBV19 and J usage is TRBJ1-1; D gene ambiguous. The ends were cut back, 7 bases at V and 1 base at J, with 10 bases in the middle. The CDR3 covers 13 residues. Germline lookup yields CDR1 LNHDA and CDR2 SQIVND (reference sequence). This CDR3 is CASKRGKNTEAFF. CDR3 coding DNA: TGTGCCAGTAAACGAGGAAAGAACACTGAAGCTTTCTTT.

This clone turned up a few times. The chain has TRBV7-9 and TRBJ1-3; TRBD1 matches at 10 bases. Germline V CDR1 and CDR2: SEHNR, FQNEAQ (reference sequence). The V and J ends lost 6 bases and 2 bases, in that order; junction bases with no gene match: 4. This CDR3 has 15 amino acids. The chain's CDR3 is CASSPGTGAGNTIYF. CDR3 DNA: TGTGCCAGCAGTCCCGGGACAGGGGCTGGAAACACCATATATTTT. Based on the CDR3 plus reference TRBV7-9 and TRBJ1-3, the full variable domain is DTGVSQNPRHKITKRGQNVTFRCDPISEHNRLYWYRQTLGQGPEFLTYFQNEAQLEKSRLLSDRFSAERPKGSFSTLEIQRTEQGDSAMYLCASSPGTGAGNTIYFGEGSWLTVV.

The rearrangement uses TRBV6-1 and TRBJ1-1, with D possibly TRBD1 on 6 matching bases. Germline V gene sequence: CDR1 MNHNS, CDR2 SASEGT. V lost 6 bases and J lost 0, with 14 bases in between. This CDR3 is 15 amino acids long. The CDR3 region is CASRYRDYMNTEAFF. In nucleotides, the CDR3 is TGTGCCAGCAGGTACAGGGACTACATGAACACTGAAGCTTTCTTT.

This clone was detected only a few times. This chain connects TRBV11-2 to TRBJ2-5; 7 nucleotides align to TRBD1. CDR3 length equals 16 residues. V shed 0 bases and J 5 bases; nucleotides not matched to a gene: 9. The germline CDR1 and CDR2 sequences are SGHAT and FQNNGV. The CDR3 spells CASSLEGQVLGETQYF. The CDR3 coding sequence is TGTGCCAGCAGCTTAGAAGGACAGGTTTTGGGGGAGACCCAGTACTTC.

The CDR3, as DNA: TGTGCCAGCAGCTTAGCGGGGCCGAACACCGGGGAGCTGTTTTTT. It codes for CASSLAGPNTGELFF. J is TRBJ2-2 and V is TRBV7-2, with TRBD1 as a possible D gene (5 bases). CDR3 length: 15 amino acids. The ends were cut back, 0 bases at V and 0 bases at J, with 5 bases in the middle. Germline values: CDR1 SGHTA, CDR2 FQGNSA.

This clone turned up a few times. This rearrangement joins TRBV6-1 to TRBJ2-3; maybe TRBD1 (6 bases). The V and J ends lost 1 base and 0 bases respectively, with 8 bases between them. Germline loops: CDR1 MNHNS, CDR2 SASEGT. This CDR3 spans 15 amino acids. CDR3 sequence reads: CASSEGGPSTDTQYF. The CDR3 DNA reads as TGTGCCAGCAGTGAAGGGGGGCCAAGCACAGATACGCAGTATTTT.

This chain uses TRBV11-2 with TRBJ2-7, with D possibly matching TRBD2 (6 bases). This CDR3 spans 12 amino acids. Germline values: CDR1 SGHAT, CDR2 FQNNGV. V was cut by 5 bases and J by 5 bases, with 10 bases left in between. The DNA for the CDR3 is TGTGCCAGCAGCCGCCGGACTAACGAGCAGTACTTC. This encodes CASSRRTNEQYF.

The chain has TRBV18 and TRBJ1-2; possibly TRBD1 for D (5 bases). V was cut by 0 bases and J by 7 bases, with 12 bases left in between. The CDR3 runs 14 residues. The V gene's germline CDR1 is KGHSH and CDR2 LQKENI. The CDR3 loop is CASSPPGADVGYTF. The CDR3 DNA sequence: TGTGCCAGCTCACCACCAGGGGCCGATGTTGGCTACACCTTC.

V and J are TRBV7-6 and TRBJ1-3; 10 nucleotides match TRBD1. V was pared by 1 base and J by 5 bases, with 5 bases of the junction left unmatched. Germline lookup yields CDR1 SGHVS and CDR2 FNYEAQ. The CDR3 is made up of 16 amino acids. The CDR3 DNA is TGTGCCAGCAGCTTAGGAGGGGACAGGGGAAGAAACACCATATATTTT. Translation: CASSLGGDRGRNTIYF.

The rearrangement joins TRBV7-3 to TRBJ1-1, with D perhaps TRBD1 (5 bases). Trimming took 4 bases from V and 4 from J, leaving 10 bases between them. Germline V lookup: CDR1 SGHTA, CDR2 FQGTGA. The CDR3 covers 13 residues. CDR3 nucleotide sequence: TGTGCCAGCAGCTACCAAGGGGTCACTGAAGCTTTCTTT. It is translated as CASSYQGVTEAFF.

The rearrangement links TRBV19 to TRBJ1-1; perhaps TRBD1 as D (6 bases). CDR3 length: 13 amino acids. V was clipped by 0 bases and J by 5 bases, with 7 bases between them. CDR1 LNHDA and CDR2 SQIVND come from the germline V gene (reference sequence). Here the CDR3 DNA reads TGTGCCAGTAGTATAGAAAGGGGGACTGAAGCTTTCTTT. As protein: CASSIERGTEAFF. Variable domain in full (rest from reference TRBV19 and TRBJ1-1): DGGITQSPKYLFRKEGQNVTLSCEQNLNHDAMYWYRQDPGQGLRLIYYSQIVNDFQKGDIAEGYSVSREKKESFPLTVTSAQKNPTAFYLCASSIERGTEAFFGQGTRLTVV.

CDR3 region: CASSWGRPQHF. CDR3 DNA: TGTGCCAGCAGTTGGGGGCGACCCCAGCATTTT. This chain connects TRBV28 to TRBJ1-5; maybe TRBD1 (6 bases). V dropped 4 bases and J dropped 10 bases, with 8 bases sitting between them. The germline CDR1 and CDR2 sequences are MDHEN and SYDVKM. CDR3 length: 11 amino acids.

The chain links TRBV19 to TRBJ2-1, with 11 bases identical to TRBD2. The germline V gene has CDR1 LNHDA and CDR2 SQIVND (reference sequence). V was pared by 1 base and J by 0 bases, with 5 bases of the junction left unmatched. The CDR3 contains 18 residues. DNA for the CDR3: TGTGCCAGTAGTATAGGGACTAGCGGGCCACTCTCCTACAATGAGCAGTTCTTC. Translation: CASSIGTSGPLSYNEQFF.

J is TRBJ2-7 and V is TRBV6-1; tentatively, D is TRBD1 (6 bases). Looked up from germline, CDR1 is MNHNS and CDR2 is SASEGT. This CDR3 spans 13 amino acids. Trimming took off 3 bases at V and 6 bases at J, with 12 bases between the two ends. This CDR3 reads CASSEPGQSEQYF. CDR3 DNA: TGTGCCAGCAGTGAGCCGGGACAATCCGAGCAGTACTTC.

V usage is TRBV6-1 and J usage is TRBJ2-1; a possible D gene is TRBD1 (5 bases). The V end lost 8 bases, the J end lost 10 bases, and 12 bases lay between the germline ends. CDR1 MNHNS and CDR2 SASEGT come from the germline V gene. The CDR3 sequence is 11 residues long. In DNA, the CDR3 is TGTGCCAGCCGCCGGGCAGGGGAGCAGTTCTTC. Encoded protein: CASRRAGEQFF.

The sample holds a few counts of this clone. The chain couples TRBV19 to TRBJ1-1; a weak D match, TRBD1 (6 bases). This CDR3 spans 13 amino acids. CDR1 and CDR2 from the germline V gene are LNHDA and SQIVND (reference sequence). Trimming shortened V by 6 bases and J by 7 bases, and 15 bases separated the two germline ends. Here the CDR3 DNA reads TGTGCCAGTAGCCCGCGGGGGCCCAGTGAAGCTTTCTTT. As protein: CASSPRGPSEAFF.

The gene calls are TRBV27 and TRBJ1-2; 10 bases agree with TRBD1. The V and J ends lost 0 bases and 4 bases, in that order; junction bases with no gene match: 5. The germline V gene has CDR1 MNHEY and CDR2 SMNVEV (reference sequence). The CDR3 loop spans 16 amino acids. CDR3 sequence reads: CASSLSGTGASYGYTF. CDR3 nucleotides: TGTGCCAGCAGTTTATCGGGGACAGGGGCAAGCTATGGCTACACCTTC.

Of note for this clone: In the same sample, other DNA sequences code for this CDR3. The rearrangement joins TRBV28 to TRBJ1-5; D gene uncertain. Trimming removed 2 bases from V and 1 base from J, with 6 bases in between. The CDR3 extends over 14 amino acids. In germline, CDR1 is MDHEN, CDR2 SYDVKM. CDR3 coding DNA: TGTGCCAGCAGTTTAAGCGGGAGCAATCAGCCCCAGCATTTT. As protein: CASSLSGSNQPQHF. Full variable domain (outside the CDR3, taken from reference TRBV28 and TRBJ1-5): DVKVTQSSRYLVKRTGEKVFLECVQDMDHENMFWYRQDPGLGLRLIYFSYDVKMKEKGDIPEGYSVSREKKERFSLILESASTNQTSMYLCASSLSGSNQPQHFGDGTRLSIL.

The genes are TRBV5-4 and TRBJ2-1; 12 bases align to TRBD2. J lost 4 bases, V lost 5 bases, and 13 bases had no gene match. Germline V CDR1 and CDR2: SGHNT, YYREEE (reference sequence). The CDR3 runs 18 residues. CDR3 in DNA: TGTGCCAGCAGTTTCGGACTAGCGGGGCTAAGTAGGTACAATGAGCAGTTCTTC. Its protein product is CASSFGLAGLSRYNEQFF.

The J gene is TRBJ1-2, the V gene TRBV7-2; no definite D call. From germline, CDR1 is SGHTA and CDR2 FQGNSA. CDR3 length: 13 residues. Deletions cut 1 base from V and 4 bases from J, with 7 bases between. CDR3 DNA sequence: TGTGCCAGCAGCTTAGGTAGTACCTATGGCTACACCTTC. This encodes CASSLGSTYGYTF. Filled out from reference TRBV7-2 and TRBJ1-2, the complete variable domain reads GAGVSQSPSNKVTEKGKDVELRCDPISGHTALYWYRQSLGQGLEFLIYFQGNSAPDKSGLPSDRFSAERTGGSVSTLTIQRTQQEDSAVYLCASSLGSTYGYTFGSGTRLTVV.

V gene TRBV19 combines with J gene TRBJ2-2; TRBD1 is a possible D gene (5 bases). The CDR3 length is 14 residues. Deletions cut 3 bases from V and 6 bases from J, with 11 bases between. CDR1 is LNHDA, CDR2 SQIVND, per germline (reference sequence). The CDR3 loop is CASSIYRLSGELFF. The CDR3 DNA is TGTGCCAGTAGTATCTACAGGTTGTCCGGGGAGCTGTTTTTT.

The genes are TRBV19 and TRBJ1-2; maybe TRBD1 (5 bases). Trimming took off 6 bases at V and 5 bases at J, with 16 bases between the two ends. CDR3 size: 14 residues. CDR1 and CDR2 from the germline V gene are LNHDA and SQIVND (reference sequence). The CDR3 reads CASSGTGRAYGYTF. CDR3 bases: TGTGCCAGTAGCGGGACTGGACGGGCTTATGGCTACACCTTC.